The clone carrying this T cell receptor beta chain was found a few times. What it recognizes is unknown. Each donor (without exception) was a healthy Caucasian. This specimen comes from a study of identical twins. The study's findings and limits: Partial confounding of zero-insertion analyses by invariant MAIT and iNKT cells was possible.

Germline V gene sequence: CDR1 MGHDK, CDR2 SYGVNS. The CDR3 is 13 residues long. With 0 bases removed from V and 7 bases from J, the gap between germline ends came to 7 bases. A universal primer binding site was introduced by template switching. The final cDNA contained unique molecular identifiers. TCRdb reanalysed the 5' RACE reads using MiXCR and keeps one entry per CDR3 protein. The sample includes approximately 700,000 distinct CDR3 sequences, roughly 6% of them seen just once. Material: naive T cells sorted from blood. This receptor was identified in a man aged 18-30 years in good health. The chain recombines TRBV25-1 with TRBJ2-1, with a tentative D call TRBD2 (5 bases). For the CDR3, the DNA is TGTGCCAGCAGTGAATACGGCGGGAATGAGCAGTTCTTC. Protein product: CASSEYGGNEQFF.